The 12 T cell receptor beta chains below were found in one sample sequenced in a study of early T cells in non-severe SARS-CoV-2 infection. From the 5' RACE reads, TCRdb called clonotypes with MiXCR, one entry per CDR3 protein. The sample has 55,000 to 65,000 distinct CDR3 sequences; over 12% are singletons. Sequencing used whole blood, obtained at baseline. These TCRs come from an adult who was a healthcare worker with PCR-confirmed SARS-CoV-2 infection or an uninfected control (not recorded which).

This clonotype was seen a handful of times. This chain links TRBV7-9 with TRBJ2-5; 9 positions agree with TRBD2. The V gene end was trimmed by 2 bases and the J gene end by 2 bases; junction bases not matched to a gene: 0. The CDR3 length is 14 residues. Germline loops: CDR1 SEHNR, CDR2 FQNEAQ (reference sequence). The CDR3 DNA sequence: TGTGCCAGCAGCTTACTAGCGGGACAAGAGACCCAGTACTTC. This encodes CASSLLAGQETQYF.

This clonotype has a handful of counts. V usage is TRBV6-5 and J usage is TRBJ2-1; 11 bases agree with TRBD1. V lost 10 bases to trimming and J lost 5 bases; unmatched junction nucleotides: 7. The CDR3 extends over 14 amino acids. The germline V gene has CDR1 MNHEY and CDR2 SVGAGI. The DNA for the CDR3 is TGTGCCACATCGCGGGACAGGGGGAACAATGAGCAGTTCTTC. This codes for CATSRDRGNNEQFF.

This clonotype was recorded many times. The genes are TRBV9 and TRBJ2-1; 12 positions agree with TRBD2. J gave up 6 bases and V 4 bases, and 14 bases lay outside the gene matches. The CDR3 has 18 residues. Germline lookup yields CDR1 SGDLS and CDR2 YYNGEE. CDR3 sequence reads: CASSHQNLPGLAGNEQFF. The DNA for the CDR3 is TGTGCCAGCAGCCACCAAAACCTACCGGGACTAGCGGGCAATGAGCAGTTCTTC.

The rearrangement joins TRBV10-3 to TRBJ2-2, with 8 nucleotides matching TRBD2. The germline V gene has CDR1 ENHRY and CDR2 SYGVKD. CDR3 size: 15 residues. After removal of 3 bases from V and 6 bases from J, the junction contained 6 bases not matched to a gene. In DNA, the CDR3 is TGTGCCATCAGTGAAGCGGGGGACGGCGCCGGGGAGCTGTTTTTT. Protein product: CAISEAGDGAGELFF.

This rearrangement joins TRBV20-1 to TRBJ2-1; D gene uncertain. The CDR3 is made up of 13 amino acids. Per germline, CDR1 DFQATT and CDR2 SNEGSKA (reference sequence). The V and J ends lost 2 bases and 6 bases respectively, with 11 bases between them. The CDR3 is CSARIHVSNEQFF. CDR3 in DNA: TGCAGTGCTAGAATTCACGTCAGCAATGAGCAGTTCTTC.

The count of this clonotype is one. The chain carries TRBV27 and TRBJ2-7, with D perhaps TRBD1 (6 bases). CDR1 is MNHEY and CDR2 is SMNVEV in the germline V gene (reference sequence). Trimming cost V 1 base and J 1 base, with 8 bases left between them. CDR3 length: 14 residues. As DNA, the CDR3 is TGTGCCAGCAGTTTATACCAGGGGTCCTACGAGCAGTACTTC. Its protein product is CASSLYQGSYEQYF.

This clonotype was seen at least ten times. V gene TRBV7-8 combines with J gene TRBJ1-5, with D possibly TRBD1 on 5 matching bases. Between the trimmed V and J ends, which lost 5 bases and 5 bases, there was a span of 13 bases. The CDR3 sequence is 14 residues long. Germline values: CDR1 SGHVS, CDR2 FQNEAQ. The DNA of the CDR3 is TGTGCCAGCAGCCATACGGGGGGAGATCAGCCCCAGCATTTT. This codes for CASSHTGGDQPQHF. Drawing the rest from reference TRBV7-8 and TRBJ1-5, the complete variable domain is GAGVSQSPRYKVAKRGQDVALRCDPISGHVSLFWYQQALGQGPEFLTYFQNEAQLDKSGLPSDRFFAERPEGSVSTLKIQRTQQEDSAVYLCASSHTGGDQPQHFGDGTRLSIL.

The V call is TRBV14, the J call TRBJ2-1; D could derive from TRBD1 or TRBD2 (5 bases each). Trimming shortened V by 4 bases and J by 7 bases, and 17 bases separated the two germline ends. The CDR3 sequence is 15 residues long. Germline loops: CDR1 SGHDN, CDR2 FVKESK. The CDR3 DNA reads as TGTGCCAGCAGCCCCCTGGGGGAGTCGGTGAATGAGCAGTTCTTC. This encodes CASSPLGESVNEQFF. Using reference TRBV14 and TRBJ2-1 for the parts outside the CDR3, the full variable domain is EAGVTQFPSHSVIEKGQTVTLRCDPISGHDNLYWYRRVMGKEIKFLLHFVKESKQDESGMPNNRFLAERTGGTYSTLKVQPAELEDSGVYFCASSPLGESVNEQFFGPGTRLTVL.

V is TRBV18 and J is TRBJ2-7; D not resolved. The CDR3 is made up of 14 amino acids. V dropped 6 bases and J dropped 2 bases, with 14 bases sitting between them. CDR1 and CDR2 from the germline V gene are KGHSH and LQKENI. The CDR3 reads CASSPPSQPYEQYF. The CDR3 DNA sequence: TGTGCCAGCTCCCCCCCCTCCCAACCCTACGAGCAGTACTTC.

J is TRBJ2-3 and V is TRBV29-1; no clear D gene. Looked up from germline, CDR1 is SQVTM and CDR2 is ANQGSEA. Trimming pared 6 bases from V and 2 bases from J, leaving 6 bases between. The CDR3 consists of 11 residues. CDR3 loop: CSVRNTDTQYF. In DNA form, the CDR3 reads TGCAGCGTGCGTAACACAGATACGCAGTATTTT.

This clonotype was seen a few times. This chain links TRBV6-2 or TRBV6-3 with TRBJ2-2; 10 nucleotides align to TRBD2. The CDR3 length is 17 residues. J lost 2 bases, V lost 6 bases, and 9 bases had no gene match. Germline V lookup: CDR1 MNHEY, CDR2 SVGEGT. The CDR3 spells CASSRELAGHNTGELFF. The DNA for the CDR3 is TGTGCCAGCAGCCGCGAACTAGCGGGACACAACACCGGGGAGCTGTTTTTT.

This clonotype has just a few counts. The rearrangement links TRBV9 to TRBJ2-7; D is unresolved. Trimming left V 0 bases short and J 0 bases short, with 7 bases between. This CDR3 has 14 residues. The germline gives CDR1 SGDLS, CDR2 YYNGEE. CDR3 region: CASSVDGHSYEQYF. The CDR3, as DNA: TGTGCCAGCAGCGTAGATGGGCACTCCTACGAGCAGTACTTC.